These T cell receptor beta chains were read from a single sample in a study of vaccination effects on CD4 cells after COVID-19. Their recognized antigens are unknown. Sequenced by immunoSEQ multiplex PCR; TCRdb stores in-frame clones only, minus some. The sample includes tens of thousands of clones, 70% to 85% seen only once; the top ten take approximately 22%. The sequencing here drew on CD4+ T cells from PBMCs cultured without peptide, taken before COVID-19 vaccination. These receptors all stem from a human donor who had a prior SARS-CoV-2 infection. The CDR3 runs from the conserved cysteine through the conserved F or W. A D gene is named only where the DNA matches it firmly. Some rows have no size entry. The others give once, few or many, or a class for an expanded clone.

>TRBJ1-2|TRBV21-1|-|-
CASSKVRKARYGYTF
TGTGCCAGCAGCAAAGTACGTAAGGCCCGCTATGGCTACACCTTC
>TRBJ1-3|TRBV7-9|-|-
CASSLGGGNTIYF
TGTGCCAGCAGCTTAGGGGGTGGAAACACCATATATTTT
>TRBJ2-2|TRBV30|once|-
CAWSVTQAGELFF
TGTGCCTGGAGTGTCACACAGGCCGGGGAGCTGTTTTTT
>TRBJ1-2|TRBV5-1|-|-
CASSFDGEYGYTF
TGCGCCAGCAGCTTTGATGGGGAGTATGGCTACACCTTC
>TRBJ1-3|TRBV5-1|-|-
CASSLGRSSGNTIYF
TGCGCCAGCAGCCTAGGACGCAGCTCTGGAAACACCATATATTTT
>TRBJ2-3|TRBV5-1|-|TRBD2
CASSLATSGRASDTQYF
TGCGCCAGCAGCTTGGCCACTAGCGGGAGGGCATCAGATACGCAGTATTTT
>TRBJ1-4|TRBV30|-|-
CAWSSQVGEKLFF
TGTGCCTGGAGTTCGCAGGTGGGGGAAAAACTGTTTTTT
>TRBJ2-1|TRBV5-1|-|TRBD2
CASSLGLSGGVLYNEQFF
TGCGCCAGCAGCTTGGGTCTTAGCGGGGGCGTCCTATACAATGAGCAGTTCTTC
>TRBJ2-5|TRBV5-4|-|TRBD2
CASSSTSGAYQETQYF
TGTGCCAGCAGCAGTACTAGCGGGGCGTACCAAGAGACCCAGTACTTC
>TRBJ2-7|TRBV18|once|TRBD2
CASSPSGTSASYEQYF
TGTGCCAGCTCACCATCCGGGACTAGCGCTTCCTACGAGCAGTACTTC
>TRBJ2-1|TRBV7-8|-|-
CASSLVRPNNEQFF
TGTGCCAGCAGCTTAGTTAGGCCTAACAATGAGCAGTTCTTC
>TRBJ1-5|TRBV7-2|-|TRBD1
CASSGQGDQPQHF
TGTGCCAGCAGCGGACAGGGGGATCAGCCCCAGCATTTT
>TRBJ2-5|TRBV5-6|-|-
CASSLVGRRETQYF
TGTGCCAGCAGCTTGGTCGGCAGGCGAGAGACCCAGTACTTC
>TRBJ2-5|TRBV21-1|-|-
CASSKVILPGQGRYQETQYF
TGTGCCAGCAGCAAAGTAATTCTCCCGGGACAGGGGAGGTACCAAGAGACCCAGTACTTC
>TRBJ2-2|TRBV6-5|few|-
CASSFQVAGELFF
TGTGCCAGCAGTTTCCAAGTCGCCGGGGAGCTGTTTTTT
>TRBJ1-6|TRBV2|-|-
CASSEARGFSPLHF
TGTGCCAGCAGTGAAGCGCGGGGGTTCTCACCCCTCCACTTT
>TRBJ2-1|TRBV5-1|-|-
CASSSTGPDYNEQFF
TGCGCCAGCAGCTCGACAGGCCCTGACTACAATGAGCAGTTCTTC
>TRBJ2-5|TRBV9|-|-
CANATSSGETQYF
TGTGCCAACGCGACTAGTTCTGGAGAGACCCAGTACTTC
>TRBJ2-1|TRBV10-3|-|TRBD2
CATYELARGYNEQFF
TGTGCCACTTACGAACTAGCGAGAGGGTACAATGAGCAGTTCTTC
>TRBJ2-7|TRBV3-1/TRBV3-2|-|-
CASSRLPRYEQYF
TGTGCCAGCAGCCGCCTCCCGAGATACGAGCAGTACTTC
>TRBJ1-3|TRBV19|few|-
CASKPDNSGNTIYF
TGTGCCAGTAAACCAGACAACTCTGGAAACACCATATATTTT
>TRBJ1-2|TRBV7-2|-|-
CASSLSFTNRINDYGYTF
TGTGCCAGCAGCTTATCTTTTACAAACAGGATTAACGATTATGGCTACACCTTC
>TRBJ2-1|TRBV5-6|-|-
CASSFYHEQFF
TGTGCCAGCAGCTTCTACCATGAGCAGTTCTTC